The 10 T cell receptor beta chains below all came from one sample that was sequenced in a study of early T cells in non-severe SARS-CoV-2 infection. TCRdb reprocessed the 5' RACE reads via MiXCR and lists one record per CDR3 protein. The sample yields tens of thousands of distinct CDR3 sequences, 12% seen once. The sequenced sample consisted of whole blood. These TCRs come from an adult who was a healthcare worker with PCR-confirmed SARS-CoV-2 infection or an uninfected control (not recorded which).

This clonotype was detected a few times. The J gene is TRBJ1-2, the V gene TRBV30; possibly TRBD1 for D (5 bases). V lost 1 base, J lost 2 bases, and 11 bases lay in between. This CDR3 has 14 residues. Germline lookup yields CDR1 GTSNPN and CDR2 SVGIG (reference sequence). In DNA, the CDR3 is TGTGCCTGGAGTGGACAGAAATTAAACTATGGCTACACCTTC. This encodes CAWSGQKLNYGYTF.

The genes are TRBV27 and TRBJ2-1; 9 bases map to TRBD2. Per the germline V gene, CDR1 is MNHEY and CDR2 is SMNVEV (reference sequence). This CDR3 is built from 16 residues. The V segment lost 3 bases and the J segment 9 bases; nucleotides outside the gene matches: 12. DNA of the CDR3: TGTGCCAGCAGTTTCGTCGGGCGGGAGGGAAGGAGTGAGCAGTTCTTC. This encodes CASSFVGREGRSEQFF.

This clonotype was recorded at least ten times. The CDR3 sequence: CASSLLAGGPNNEQFF. Here the CDR3 DNA reads TGTGCCAGCAGCTTACTAGCGGGAGGGCCTAATAATGAGCAGTTCTTC. V and J are TRBV11-2 and TRBJ2-1; 12 positions match TRBD2. Germline V gene data show CDR1 as SGHAT and CDR2 as FQNNGV. The CDR3 totals 16 residues. With V trimmed by 2 bases and J by 7 bases, 6 bases remained unmatched.

This clonotype was detected only a few times. V is TRBV7-9 and J is TRBJ2-4; D might be TRBD1 (6 bases). Germline CDR1 SEHNR, CDR2 FQNEAQ (reference sequence). The V gene lost 5 bases and the J gene lost 1 base, with 9 bases spanning the gap. The CDR3 consists of 14 residues. CDR3 region: CASSPDRAKNIQYF. Written as DNA, the CDR3 is TGTGCCAGCAGCCCCGACAGGGCCAAAAACATTCAGTACTTC.

A few counts support this clonotype. The CDR3 region is CSVESGFGGSYNEQFF. The CDR3 coding sequence is TGCAGCGTTGAGTCGGGATTCGGGGGCTCCTACAATGAGCAGTTCTTC. The gene calls are TRBV29-1 and TRBJ2-1; TRBD2 might be the D (6 bases). Germline loops: CDR1 SQVTM, CDR2 ANQGSEA. The CDR3 runs to 16 residues. Trimming shortened V by 3 bases and J by 0 bases, and 15 bases separated the two germline ends.

This clonotype was seen ten or more times. The V gene is TRBV2, the J gene TRBJ1-5; D may be TRBD1 (6 bases). The V and J ends lost 7 bases and 4 bases respectively, with 11 bases between them. This CDR3 contains 13 residues. CDR1 is SNHLY, CDR2 FYNNEI, per germline. The chain's CDR3 is CASTGQFNQPQHF. The CDR3 DNA is TGTGCCAGCACCGGACAGTTTAATCAGCCCCAGCATTTT.

This clonotype has a count of ten or more. V and J are TRBV20-1 and TRBJ2-7, with a weak D call TRBD2 (5 bases). This CDR3 has 11 residues. The V gene lost 4 bases and the J gene lost 3 bases, with 7 bases spanning the gap. Germline CDR1 and CDR2: DFQATT and SNEGSKA (reference sequence). The CDR3 reads CSANGLYEQYF. As DNA, the CDR3 is TGCAGTGCTAATGGACTCTACGAGCAGTACTTC.

This clonotype was observed at least ten times. This chain joins TRBV5-4 and TRBJ2-1, with 9 bases that match TRBD2. V lost 4 bases, J lost 2 bases, and 10 bases stayed unmatched. The CDR3 extends over 17 amino acids. The germline V gene has CDR1 SGHNT and CDR2 YYREEE (reference sequence). This CDR3 is CASSPGLASLAYNEQFF. The CDR3 DNA reads as TGTGCCAGCAGCCCGGGACTAGCTTCTTTAGCCTACAATGAGCAGTTCTTC.

This clonotype was seen more than once but under ten times. CDR3 coding DNA: TGTGCCAGCAGCTCCGTGGGGGATACGCAGTATTTT. Amino acid sequence: CASSSVGDTQYF. This chain links TRBV7-9 with TRBJ2-3; D call uncertain. The V and J ends lost 4 bases and 6 bases respectively, with 8 bases between them. The CDR3 is 12 residues long. Germline V gene lookup returns CDR1 SEHNR and CDR2 FQNEAQ (reference sequence).

This clonotype was observed a few times. The chain recombines TRBV3-1 with TRBJ2-7, with 7 bases identical to TRBD2. Germline V gene sequence: CDR1 LGHDT, CDR2 YNNKEL (reference sequence). CDR3 length equals 16 residues. The ends lost 4 bases at V and 2 bases at J; junction bases unmatched: 11. CDR3 sequence: CASSPGGVRTTYEQYF. In DNA, the CDR3 is TGTGCCAGCAGCCCGGGGGGTGTTCGGACTACCTACGAGCAGTACTTC.